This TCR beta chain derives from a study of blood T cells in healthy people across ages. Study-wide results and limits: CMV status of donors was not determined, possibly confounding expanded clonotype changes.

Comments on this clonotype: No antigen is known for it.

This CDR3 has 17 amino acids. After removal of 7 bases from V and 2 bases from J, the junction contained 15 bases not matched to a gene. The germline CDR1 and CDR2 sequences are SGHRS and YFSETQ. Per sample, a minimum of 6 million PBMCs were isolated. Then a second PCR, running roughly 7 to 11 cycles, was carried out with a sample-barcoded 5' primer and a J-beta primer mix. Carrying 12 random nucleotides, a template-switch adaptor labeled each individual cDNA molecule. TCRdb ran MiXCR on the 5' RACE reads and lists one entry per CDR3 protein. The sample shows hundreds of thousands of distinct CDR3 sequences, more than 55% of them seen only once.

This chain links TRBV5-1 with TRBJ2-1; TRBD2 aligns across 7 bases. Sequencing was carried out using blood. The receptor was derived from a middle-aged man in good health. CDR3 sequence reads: CASRLGRAGTTYNEQFF. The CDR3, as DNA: TGCGCCAGCCGCCTGGGACGAGCGGGGACGACCTACAATGAGCAGTTCTTC.